These 26 T cell receptor beta chains share one sample of origin, sequenced in a study of cytomegalovirus exposure and HLA in healthy donors. The PCR made use of 60 Vbeta and 13 Jbeta primers. Generated by immunoSEQ multiplex PCR, the TCRdb table keeps only in-frame clones and is missing some. This specimen shows under 200,000 clones; the ten leading clones hold 6.5%. The sample comprised PBMCs. Source of these receptors: a man aged 25 to 40 in good health and CMV-seronegative.

This chain connects TRBV19 to TRBJ1-1, with 10 bases lining up with TRBD1. Germline-derived CDR1 and CDR2 are LNHDA and SQIVND (reference sequence). V shed 6 bases, J shed 5 bases, and the junction held 12 bases outside the gene matches. This CDR3 has 16 amino acids. The CDR3 protein is CASSKETGGWRTEAFF. As DNA, the CDR3 is TGTGCCAGTAGCAAGGAGACAGGGGGCTGGCGGACTGAAGCTTTCTTT.

This rearrangement joins TRBV10-2 to TRBJ1-2, with 9 bases identical to TRBD1. The CDR3 extends over 16 amino acids. V was pared by 3 bases and J by 4 bases, with 9 bases of the junction left unmatched. Germline assignment: CDR1 WSHSY and CDR2 SAAADI. Here the CDR3 DNA reads TGCGCCAGCAGTGACCTCTTGGGACAGGGAAGCTATGGCTACACCTTC. Its translation: CASSDLLGQGSYGYTF.

This clone is identified as medium-sized from frequency. V gene TRBV4-2 combines with J gene TRBJ1-3; D gene unclear. The CDR3 contains 16 residues. In germline, CDR1 is LGHNA, CDR2 YNFKEQ. The V gene lost 3 bases and the J gene lost 0 bases, with 12 bases spanning the gap. The CDR3 loop reads CASSQTQLDSGNTIYF. The CDR3 bases are TGTGCCAGCAGCCAGACACAGCTGGACTCTGGAAACACCATATATTTT.

The chain uses TRBV4-1 and TRBJ2-7; D is unresolved. This CDR3 region has 15 residues. Germline V CDR1 and CDR2: MGHRA, YSYEKL. Trimming took off 1 base at V and 1 base at J, with 11 bases between the two ends. CDR3 DNA: TGCGCCAGCAGCCAAGCCCCCACAAGATCCTACGAGCAGTACTTC. Protein sequence: CASSQAPTRSYEQYF.

The chain recombines TRBV28 with TRBJ1-2; 7 bases align to TRBD1. V trimming: 8 bases; J trimming: 7 bases; junction bases outside the gene matches: 10. Germline lookup yields CDR1 MDHEN and CDR2 SYDVKM. This CDR3 comprises 13 residues. CDR3 region: CASALQGTPGYTF. The DNA of the CDR3 is TGTGCCAGCGCCTTACAGGGGACACCTGGCTACACCTTC.

The V gene is TRBV5-1, the J gene TRBJ2-5; D is perhaps TRBD1 (6 bases). Per germline, CDR1 SGHRS and CDR2 YFSETQ. Trimming left V 4 bases short and J 5 bases short, with 18 bases between. This CDR3 region has 15 residues. CDR3 nucleotide sequence: TGCGCCAGCAGCATATTCTCTAACACAGGGGAGACCCAGTACTTC. Protein sequence: CASSIFSNTGETQYF.

V gene TRBV6-1 combines with J gene TRBJ1-2, with 7 positions matching TRBD1. The CDR3 consists of 15 residues. The ends lost 3 bases at V and 5 bases at J; junction bases unmatched: 9. Germline V gene data show CDR1 as MNHNS and CDR2 as SASEGT. CDR3 bases: TGTGCCAGCAGTGAGTCTCCGGGACAGTTTTATGGCTACACCTTC. Translation gives CASSESPGQFYGYTF.

The rearrangement links TRBV14 to TRBJ1-3; no clear D gene. The CDR3 extends over 14 amino acids. V shed 2 bases and J shed 0 bases, with 5 bases lying between them. In germline, CDR1 is SGHDN, CDR2 FVKESK. CDR3 coding DNA: TGTGCCAGCAGCCAACTCTCCTCTGGAAACACCATATATTTT. Its protein is CASSQLSSGNTIYF. Complete variable domain (other parts from reference TRBV14 and TRBJ1-3): EAGVTQFPSHSVIEKGQTVTLRCDPISGHDNLYWYRRVMGKEIKFLLHFVKESKQDESGMPNNRFLAERTGGTYSTLKVQPAELEDSGVYFCASSQLSSGNTIYFGEGSWLTVV.

The DNA for the CDR3 is TGTGCCAGCAGTTTAGGGAGATCCTACGAGCAGTACTTC. Translated, it gives CASSLGRSYEQYF. This chain joins TRBV28 and TRBJ2-7; TRBD2 is a possible D gene (5 bases). CDR3 length: 13 residues. The V and J ends lost 2 bases and 1 base respectively, with 6 bases between them. The germline V gene has CDR1 MDHEN and CDR2 SYDVKM.

This sequence joins TRBV19 and TRBJ2-1; 13 nucleotides agree with TRBD2. Germline V gene lookup returns CDR1 LNHDA and CDR2 SQIVND (reference sequence). J was trimmed by 0 bases and V by 7 bases; bases with no gene match: 9. The CDR3 is 18 residues long. In DNA, the CDR3 is TGTGCCAGTACCCCGGGACTAGCGGGAAGAGACTCCTACAATGAGCAGTTCTTC. Protein product: CASTPGLAGRDSYNEQFF.

The chain carries TRBV9 and TRBJ2-7, with 10 bases fitting TRBD2. V was clipped by 0 bases and J by 5 bases; unmatched bases: 8. Germline assignment: CDR1 SGDLS and CDR2 YYNGEE. CDR3 size: 16 residues. The CDR3 spells CASSVEASGRTHEQYF. The CDR3 nucleotides read TGTGCCAGCAGCGTAGAAGCTAGCGGGAGAACCCACGAGCAGTACTTC.

The rearrangement links TRBV7-2 to TRBJ2-4; 8 bases line up with TRBD2. The J segment lost 2 bases and the V segment lost 6 bases, leaving 6 bases of the junction unmatched. Germline loops: CDR1 SGHTA, CDR2 FQGNSA. The CDR3 is made up of 15 amino acids. The CDR3 loop is CASRFSGATKNIQYF. In DNA form, the CDR3 reads TGTGCCAGCAGGTTTAGCGGGGCAACCAAAAACATTCAGTACTTC.

The rearrangement joins TRBV27 to TRBJ2-3, with D possibly matching TRBD1 (5 bases). Trimming pared 3 bases from V and 2 bases from J, leaving 9 bases between. CDR1 is MNHEY and CDR2 is SMNVEV in the germline V gene (reference sequence). This CDR3 is built from 14 residues. The CDR3: CASSFQGDTDTQYF. The CDR3 region has the DNA TGTGCCAGCAGTTTTCAGGGTGACACAGATACGCAGTATTTT.

The chain has TRBV13 and TRBJ1-3, with a possible D match to TRBD1 (6 bases). Trimming took off 5 bases at V and 0 bases at J, with 20 bases between the two ends. Germline CDR1 is PRHDT and CDR2 is FYEKMQ (reference sequence). This CDR3 spans 18 amino acids. CDR3 in amino acids: CASSPTRDTFNSGNTIYF. CDR3 nucleotide sequence: TGTGCCAGCAGCCCAACTCGGGACACCTTCAACTCTGGAAACACCATATATTTT.

This rearrangement joins TRBV28 to TRBJ1-5; D is perhaps TRBD1 (5 bases). Germline V gene data show CDR1 as MDHEN and CDR2 as SYDVKM. V lost 3 bases and J 2 bases, leaving 11 bases between the germline ends. There are 15 residues in the CDR3. CDR3 DNA sequence: TGTGCCAGCAGTTTGGGGGGGGACCGCAATCAGCCCCAGCATTTT. It translates to CASSLGGDRNQPQHF.

This rearrangement joins TRBV28 to TRBJ2-7, with no clear D. The CDR3 totals 12 residues. Germline-derived CDR1 and CDR2 are MDHEN and SYDVKM. The germline V and J ends were trimmed by 2 bases and 8 bases, with 10 bases remaining between them. The CDR3 sequence is CASSLSPGQQYF. As DNA, the CDR3 is TGTGCCAGCAGTTTAAGCCCCGGTCAGCAGTACTTC.

For the CDR3, the DNA is TGTGCCAGCAGTGATTGGCTAGTCGGTGCAGATACGCAGTATTTT. It encodes CASSDWLVGADTQYF. The chain couples TRBV2 to TRBJ2-3; D gene ambiguous. Trimming took off 3 bases at V and 4 bases at J, with 14 bases between the two ends. Germline loops: CDR1 SNHLY, CDR2 FYNNEI. The CDR3 runs 15 residues.

The gene calls are TRBV7-9 and TRBJ2-5, with TRBD1 identical over 7 bases. CDR1 and CDR2 from the germline V gene are SEHNR and FQNEAQ (reference sequence). The length of the CDR3 is 14 residues. The ends lost 5 bases at V and 4 bases at J; junction bases unmatched: 7. CDR3 in DNA: TGTGCCAGCAGCCTGACAGGGCTACCAGAGACCCAGTACTTC. This gives the protein CASSLTGLPETQYF.

V gene TRBV11-2 combines with J gene TRBJ2-4; 11 bases are a match to TRBD2. V gave up 1 base and J gave up 8 bases; unmatched junction bases: 7. Germline V gene data show CDR1 as SGHAT and CDR2 as FQNNGV. This CDR3 is 16 amino acids long. The CDR3: CASSLGLAGRWDIQYF. In DNA, the CDR3 is TGTGCCAGCAGCTTAGGACTAGCGGGGCGGTGGGACATTCAGTACTTC.

This chain connects TRBV5-8 to TRBJ2-5, with D possibly matching TRBD1 (6 bases). Germline loops: CDR1 SGHTS, CDR2 YDEGEE. The CDR3 sequence is 13 residues long. Trimming took 3 bases from V and 3 from J, leaving 9 bases between them. Here the CDR3 reads CASSSDSEETQYF. For the CDR3, the DNA is TGTGCCAGCAGCTCGGACAGCGAAGAGACCCAGTACTTC.

The chain combines TRBV9 with TRBJ1-2; TRBD1 matches 10 bases. Germline CDR1 is SGDLS and CDR2 is YYNGEE. Trimming at V came to 4 bases and at J to 4 bases, leaving 7 bases not matched to a gene. CDR3 length: 15 amino acids. DNA for the CDR3: TGTGCCAGCAGCCCCGTGGGACAGGGGATCTATGGCTACACCTTC. Translating it yields CASSPVGQGIYGYTF.

Points on this clone: In the same sample, other DNA sequences code for this CDR3. V gene TRBV4-1 combines with J gene TRBJ2-7, with 7 bases lining up with TRBD2. The CDR3 has 16 amino acids. Germline V CDR1 and CDR2: MGHRA, YSYEKL. The junction had 11 bases not matched to a gene; V was cut back by 0 bases and J by 6 bases. As DNA, the CDR3 is TGCGCCAGCAGCCAAGAGGGAGGGAATAGGGGCTCCGAGCAGTACTTC. It translates to CASSQEGGNRGSEQYF.

The V call is TRBV28, the J call TRBJ1-3; possibly TRBD1 for D (5 bases). This CDR3 spans 14 amino acids. Per the germline V gene, CDR1 is MDHEN and CDR2 is SYDVKM. V lost 3 bases, J lost 7 bases, and 13 bases lay in between. CDR3 in amino acids: CASSLGGTRNTIYF. CDR3 nucleotides: TGTGCCAGCAGTTTGGGGGGGACTCGGAACACCATATATTTT.

CDR3 residues: CASSPGQAKNIQYF. The CDR3 region has the DNA TGTGCCAGCAGCCCGGGACAGGCTAAAAACATTCAGTACTTC. The chain has TRBV27 and TRBJ2-4, with 8 positions matching TRBD1. Trimming took 6 bases from V and 4 from J; bases not matched to a gene: 5. This CDR3 is built from 14 residues. Germline V lookup: CDR1 MNHEY, CDR2 SMNVEV (reference sequence).

The gene calls are TRBV4-3 and TRBJ2-6, with a weak D call TRBD2 (6 bases). Deletions cut 7 bases from V and 0 bases from J, with 19 bases between. The CDR3 covers 18 residues. Germline values: CDR1 LGHNA, CDR2 YSLEER. Written as DNA, the CDR3 is TGCGCCAGCACTCGACCGGGACTGAAAAACTCTGGGGCCAACGTCCTGACTTTC. This gives the protein CASTRPGLKNSGANVLTF.

V is TRBV10-3 and J is TRBJ1-5; a weak D match, TRBD1 (5 bases). The germline gives CDR1 ENHRY, CDR2 SYGVKD. The V and J ends lost 4 bases and 5 bases respectively, with 9 bases between them. CDR3 length equals 13 residues. The CDR3 is CAISAGRDQPQHF. CDR3 bases: TGTGCCATCAGTGCCGGCAGGGATCAGCCCCAGCATTTT.